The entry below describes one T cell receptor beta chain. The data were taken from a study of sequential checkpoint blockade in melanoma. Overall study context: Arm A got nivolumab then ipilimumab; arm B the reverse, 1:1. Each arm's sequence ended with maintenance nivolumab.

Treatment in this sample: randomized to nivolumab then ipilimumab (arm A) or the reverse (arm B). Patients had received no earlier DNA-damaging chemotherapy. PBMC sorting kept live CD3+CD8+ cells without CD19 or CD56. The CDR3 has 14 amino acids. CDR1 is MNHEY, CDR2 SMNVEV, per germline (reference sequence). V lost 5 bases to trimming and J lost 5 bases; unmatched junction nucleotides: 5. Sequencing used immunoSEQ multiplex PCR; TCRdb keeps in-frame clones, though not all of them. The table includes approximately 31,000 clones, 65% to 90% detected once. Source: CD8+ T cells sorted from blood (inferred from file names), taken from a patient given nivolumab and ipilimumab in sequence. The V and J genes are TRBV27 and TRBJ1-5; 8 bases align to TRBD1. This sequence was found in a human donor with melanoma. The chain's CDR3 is CASSLQGADQPQHF. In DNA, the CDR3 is TGTGCCAGCAGTCTCCAGGGGGCCGATCAGCCCCAGCATTTT.